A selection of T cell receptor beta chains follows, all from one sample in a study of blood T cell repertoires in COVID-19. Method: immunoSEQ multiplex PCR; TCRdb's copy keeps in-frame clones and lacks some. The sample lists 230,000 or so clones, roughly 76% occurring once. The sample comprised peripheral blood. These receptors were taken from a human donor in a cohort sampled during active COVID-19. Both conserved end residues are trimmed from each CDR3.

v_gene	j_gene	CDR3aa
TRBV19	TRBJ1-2	ASSEQGGSYT
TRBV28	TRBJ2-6	ASRFGGANVLT
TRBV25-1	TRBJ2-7	ASSENRDSLYEQY
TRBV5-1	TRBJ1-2	ASSLIQGLGYT
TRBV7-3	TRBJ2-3	ASSSGLAGTDTQY
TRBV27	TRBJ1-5	ASSLYLRGNQPQH
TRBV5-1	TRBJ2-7	ASSTYRGASYEQY
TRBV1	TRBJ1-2	TSRDGRFRGYT
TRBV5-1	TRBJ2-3	ASSLGGGTDTQY
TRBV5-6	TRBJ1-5	ASSLVGNQPQH
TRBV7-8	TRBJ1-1	ASSLGIFENMNTEAF
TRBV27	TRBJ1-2	ASSPRGGTRYGYT
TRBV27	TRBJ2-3	ASSLLAGGASTDTQY
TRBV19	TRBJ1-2	ASSRQGAGYGYT
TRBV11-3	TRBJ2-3	ASSLAGPGTSGTDTQY
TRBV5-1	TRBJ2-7	ASSLEGGKGEQY
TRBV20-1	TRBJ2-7	SASTLAGVGEQY
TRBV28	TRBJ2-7	ASSLRATYEQY
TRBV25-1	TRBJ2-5	ASTESGGTPGTQY
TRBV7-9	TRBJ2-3	ASSRGTSGSSSDTQY
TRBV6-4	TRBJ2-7	ASSDSGRSGASYEQY
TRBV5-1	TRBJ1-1	ASSTQWTGEGTEAF
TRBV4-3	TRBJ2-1	ASSLTIAGSYNEQF
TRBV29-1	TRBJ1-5	SVALGGANQPQH
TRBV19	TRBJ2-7	ASSISVDSSYEQY
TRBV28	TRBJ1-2	ATSPFGREFYGYT
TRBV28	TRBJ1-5	ASSFYLALGRNQPQH
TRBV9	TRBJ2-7	ASSPRVGTSGTYEQY
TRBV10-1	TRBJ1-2	ASEDSVNYGYT
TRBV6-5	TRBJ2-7	ASSLSGRSDEQY
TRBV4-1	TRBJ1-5	ASSHKTEVQGLNQPQH
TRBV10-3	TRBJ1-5	AIGKTSYSNQPQH
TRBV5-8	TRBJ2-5	ASSWRGGALQETQY
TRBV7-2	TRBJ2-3	ASSARVGSTSTDTQY
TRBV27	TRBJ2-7	ASSYGQGSEQY
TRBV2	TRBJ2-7	ASSEGGASSYEQY
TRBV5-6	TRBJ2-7	ASASTGSSYEQY
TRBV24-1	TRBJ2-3	ATSEGTSGSQDTQY
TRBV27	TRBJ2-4	ASSLSPQGKNIQY
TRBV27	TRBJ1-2	ASSFRSGTGVVEYGYT
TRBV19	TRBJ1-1	ASGWGQMNTEAF
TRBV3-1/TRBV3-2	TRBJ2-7	ASSQDWTSGRVQY
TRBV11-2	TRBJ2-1	ASSLGAGVYNEQF
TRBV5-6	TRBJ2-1	ASSFDFSSYNEQF
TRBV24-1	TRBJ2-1	ATSRLAGSSPANNEQF
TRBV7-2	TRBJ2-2	ASRWTGRNTGELF
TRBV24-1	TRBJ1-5	ATSEGTGGINQPQH
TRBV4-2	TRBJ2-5	ASSQDHRSQETQY
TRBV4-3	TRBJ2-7	ASSPKPSSAARGKQY
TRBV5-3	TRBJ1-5	ARSLDSINQPQH
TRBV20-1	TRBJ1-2	SASSGINYGYT
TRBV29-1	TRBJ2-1	SETSGRPYNEQF